This TCR beta chain was captured by sequencing in a study of CD8 T cells in ankylosing spondylitis (TCRdb year 2017). Notes on the research overall: T cell receptor beta repertoires were profiled in healthy donors and ankylosing spondylitis patients so that disease-linked TCR variants could be found. The full study cohort comprised 20 to 30 ankylosing spondylitis patients and some 110 healthy donors. Peripheral blood samples were taken, and synovial fluid was additionally collected from ankylosing spondylitis patients.

V lost 5 bases and J lost 4 bases, and the count of bases not matched to a germline gene is 8. The CDR3 spans 16 residues, from the cysteine through the phenylalanine. Left in the record is the CDR3 DNA by itself, 48 bases read in frame from the first base. Overall results and qualifications from the work: Some motif variants were previously reported in synovial fluid and blood of reactive arthritis patients, suggesting common disease-initiation mechanisms. In peripheral blood, the disease-linked clones were found at relatively low frequencies and had a CD8+ phenotype. Blood from ankylosing spondylitis patients appeared to be characterized by a TCR beta motif composed of eight highly homologous amino acid variants. The disease-linked clones were reported to be significantly enriched in matched synovial fluid samples from ankylosing spondylitis patients.

Comments on this clonotype: Its specific antigen is unknown. There are no base qualities to consult, and no much larger clone falls within one base.

The listed sequencing device is Illumina HiSeq 2500. Quantitative 5'-RACE with molecular barcodes was used to prepare TCR beta libraries. The authors' pipeline ran thus. A new computational method, built on a probabilistic model of VDJ rearrangement, was used to identify disease-linked TCR variants. TCRdb reprocessing: public reads trimmed at Q25 with fastp, clones called with MiXCR, in-frame beta chains kept. Rows merge per CDR3 protein into single entries with the most common DNA and genes. For this entry, the V and J calls and clone size follow TCRdb and not the study's own pipeline. The table for this sample lists more than 100,000 distinct CDR3 sequences; 17% of them were counted only once. The top ten clonotypes cover 25% to 40% of the sample.

Source material: blood, either unsorted or a sorted T cell fraction (not recorded which). The TCR was taken from a male donor with ankylosing spondylitis. The chain uses TRBV12-3 or TRBV12-4 and TRBJ2-3, with TRBD2 identical over 11 junction bases. The sequenced DNA is TGTGCCAGCAGTCCCGTAGCGGGAGGGCACCCAGATACGCAGTATTTT. It codes for CASSPVAGGHPDTQYF.